This TCR beta chain was found in a study of T cell responses to AZD1222 COVID-19 vaccine. At the level of the study: Pooling was applied to second doses at about 4 or about 12 weeks.

The repertoire was sequenced with immunoSEQ multiplex PCR; TCRdb's copy has only in-frame clones and lacks some. This sample yields some 150,000 clones, of which around nine tenths are seen a single time; about 4.4% belongs to the top ten. CDR3 size: 15 residues. Germline V gene sequence: CDR1 SGHTA, CDR2 FQGNSA. The ends lost 1 base at V and 1 base at J; junction bases unmatched: 3. Concerning this clone itself: Other DNA sequences in this sample translate to the same CDR3.

The specimen was peripheral blood, collected on day 0 of AZD1222 vaccination. The chain couples TRBV7-2 to TRBJ2-5, with 7 bases that match TRBD2. The origin of this receptor is an adult in good health. Here the CDR3 reads CASSLGGGPQETQYF. In DNA, the CDR3 is TGTGCCAGCAGCTTAGGGGGGGGTCCCCAAGAGACCCAGTACTTC.